The 6 T cell receptor beta chains in this list originate from one sample, sequenced in a study of blood T cells in healthy people across ages. Alongside a J-beta primer mix, a sample-barcoded 5' primer served in a second PCR lasting roughly 6 to 12 cycles. From the 5' RACE reads, TCRdb called clonotypes with MiXCR, one entry per CDR3 protein. Found here are 1.2 million to 1.5 million distinct CDR3 sequences, about 40% of them singletons; the top ten hold 6.5% to 10%. Material for sequencing was blood. The source is a woman aged 18-29 years in good health.

The chain is built from TRBV20-1 and TRBJ2-5, with a tentative D call TRBD1 (5 bases). Deletions cut 2 bases from V and 11 bases from J, with 21 bases between. CDR1 is DFQATT and CDR2 is SNEGSKA in the germline V gene (reference sequence). This CDR3 is built from 14 residues. The CDR3 DNA follows: TGCAGTGCTAGATCAGGGTTCAATCTCCCACAGCAGTACTTC. Translating gives CSARSGFNLPQQYF.

The chain links TRBV2 to TRBJ2-7; 7 bases agree with TRBD1. J was trimmed by 7 bases and V by 11 bases; bases with no gene match: 14. Germline assignment: CDR1 SNHLY and CDR2 FYNNEI. The CDR3 loop spans 13 amino acids. CDR3 region: CAGRQGVYNEQYF. Here the CDR3 DNA reads TGTGCCGGAAGACAGGGTGTCTACAATGAGCAGTACTTC.

This chain connects TRBV24-1 to TRBJ2-1; D unclear. The V gene's germline CDR1 is KGHDR and CDR2 SFDVKD. The CDR3 length is 11 residues. Deletions cut 7 bases from V and 10 bases from J, with 10 bases between. CDR3 amino acids: CATRDSWEQFF. The CDR3 DNA is TGTGCCACCAGAGACTCCTGGGAGCAGTTCTTC.

This chain joins TRBV12-3 or TRBV12-4 and TRBJ2-7; D possibly corresponds to TRBD1 (6 bases). Trimming stripped 6 bases from V and 2 bases from J, with 17 bases between. The length of the CDR3 is 15 residues. Here the CDR3 reads CASRPTGPGAYEQYF. The CDR3 coding sequence is TGTGCCAGCAGACCAACAGGGCCCGGGGCCTACGAGCAGTACTTC.

This clonotype has more than one count but fewer than ten. The chain employs TRBV20-1 and TRBJ2-3; the D gene could be TRBD1 or TRBD2 (5 bases each). From germline, CDR1 is DFQATT and CDR2 SNEGSKA (reference sequence). Trimming stripped 5 bases from V and 0 bases from J, with 18 bases between. The CDR3 sequence is 16 residues long. CDR3 amino acids: CSALEGLPTSTDTQYF. CDR3 bases: TGCAGTGCTTTAGAGGGGCTACCAACAAGCACAGATACGCAGTATTTT.

The rearrangement joins TRBV21-1 to TRBJ2-1; TRBD1, the table's D call, lacks a check against the DNA. TRBV21-1 is shown as a pseudogene. This CDR3 spans 17 amino acids. DNA for the CDR3: TGTGCCAGCAGCCCCCCCCACCGTGTTCCCTACTACAATGAGCAGTTCTTC. Its translation: CASSPPHRVPYYNEQFF.